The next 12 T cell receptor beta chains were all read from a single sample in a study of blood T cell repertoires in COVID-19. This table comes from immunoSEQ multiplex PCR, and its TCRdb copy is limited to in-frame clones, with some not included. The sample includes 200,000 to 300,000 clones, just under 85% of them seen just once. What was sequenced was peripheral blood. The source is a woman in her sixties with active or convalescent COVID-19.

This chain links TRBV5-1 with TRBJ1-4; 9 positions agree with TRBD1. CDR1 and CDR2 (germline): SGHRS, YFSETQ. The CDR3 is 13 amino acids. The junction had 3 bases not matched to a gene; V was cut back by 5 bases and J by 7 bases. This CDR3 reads CASSQDRGEKLFF. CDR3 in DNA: TGCGCCAGCAGTCAGGACAGGGGTGAAAAACTGTTTTTT. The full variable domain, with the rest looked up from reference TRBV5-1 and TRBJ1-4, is KAGVTQTPRYLIKTRGQQVTLSCSPISGHRSVSWYQQTPGQGLQFLFEYFSETQRNKGNFPGRFSGRQFSNSRSEMNVSTLELGDSALYLCASSQDRGEKLFFGSGTQLSVL.

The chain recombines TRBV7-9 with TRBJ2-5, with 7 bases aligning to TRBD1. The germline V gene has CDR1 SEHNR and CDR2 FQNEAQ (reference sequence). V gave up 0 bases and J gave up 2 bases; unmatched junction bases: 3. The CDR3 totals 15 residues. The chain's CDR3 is CASSLAGQVQETQYF. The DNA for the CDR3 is TGTGCCAGCAGCTTAGCCGGACAGGTGCAAGAGACCCAGTACTTC.

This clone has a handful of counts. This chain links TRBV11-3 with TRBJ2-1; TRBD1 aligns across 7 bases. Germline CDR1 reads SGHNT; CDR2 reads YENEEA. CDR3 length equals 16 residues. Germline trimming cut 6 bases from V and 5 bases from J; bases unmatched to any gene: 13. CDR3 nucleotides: TGTGCCAGCAGTTCTGGACAGGCCATGGCCCACAATGAGCAGTTCTTC. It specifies CASSSGQAMAHNEQFF.

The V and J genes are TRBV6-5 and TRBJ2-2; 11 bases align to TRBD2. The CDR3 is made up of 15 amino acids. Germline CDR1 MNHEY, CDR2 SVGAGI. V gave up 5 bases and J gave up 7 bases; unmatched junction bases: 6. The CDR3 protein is CASSLLAGEGGELFF. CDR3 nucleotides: TGTGCCAGCAGTCTACTAGCGGGAGAAGGCGGGGAGCTGTTTTTT.

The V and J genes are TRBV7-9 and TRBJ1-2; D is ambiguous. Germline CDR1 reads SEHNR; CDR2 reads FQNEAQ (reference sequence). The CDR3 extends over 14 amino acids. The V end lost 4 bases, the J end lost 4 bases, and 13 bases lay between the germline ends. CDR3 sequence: CASSSSREFYGYTF. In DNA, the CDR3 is TGTGCCAGCAGCTCCTCGAGGGAATTCTATGGCTACACCTTC.

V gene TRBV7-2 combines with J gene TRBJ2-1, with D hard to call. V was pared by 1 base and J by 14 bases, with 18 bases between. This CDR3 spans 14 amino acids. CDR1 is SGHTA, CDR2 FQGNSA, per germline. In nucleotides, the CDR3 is TGTGCCAGCAGCTTAGAGGTGACGGCAAGCGAAGAGTTCTTC. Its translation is CASSLEVTASEEFF. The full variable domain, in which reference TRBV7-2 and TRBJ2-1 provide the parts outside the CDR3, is GAGVSQSPSNKVTEKGKDVELRCDPISGHTALYWYRQSLGQGLEFLIYFQGNSAPDKSGLPSDRFSAERTGGSVSTLTIQRTQQEDSAVYLCASSLEVTASEEFFGPGTRLTVL.

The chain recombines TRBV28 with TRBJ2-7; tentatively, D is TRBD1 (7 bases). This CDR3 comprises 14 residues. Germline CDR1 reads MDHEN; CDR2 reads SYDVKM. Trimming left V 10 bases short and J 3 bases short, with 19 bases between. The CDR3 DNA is TGTGCCACCGCGGGACAGAGGGTCCTCTACGAGCAGTACGTC. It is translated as CATAGQRVLYEQYV.

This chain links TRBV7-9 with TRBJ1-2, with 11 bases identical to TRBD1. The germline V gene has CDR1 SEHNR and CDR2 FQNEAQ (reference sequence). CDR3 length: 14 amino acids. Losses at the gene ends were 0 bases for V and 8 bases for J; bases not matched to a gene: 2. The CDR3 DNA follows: TGTGCCAGCAGCTTAGCGGGACAGGGGGAAGGCTACACCTTC. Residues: CASSLAGQGEGYTF.

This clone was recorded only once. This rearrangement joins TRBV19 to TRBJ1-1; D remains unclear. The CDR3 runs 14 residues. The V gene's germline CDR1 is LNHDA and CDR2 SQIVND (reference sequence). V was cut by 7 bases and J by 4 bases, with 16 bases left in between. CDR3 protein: CASTPGREGTEAFF. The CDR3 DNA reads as TGTGCCAGTACCCCGGGGAGGGAGGGCACTGAAGCTTTCTTT.

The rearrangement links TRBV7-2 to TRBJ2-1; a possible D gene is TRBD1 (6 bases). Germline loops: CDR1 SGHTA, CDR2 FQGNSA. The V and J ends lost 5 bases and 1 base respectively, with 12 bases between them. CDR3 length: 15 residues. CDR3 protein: CASSVYRESYNEQFF. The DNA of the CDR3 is TGTGCCAGCAGCGTCTACAGGGAGTCCTACAATGAGCAGTTCTTC.

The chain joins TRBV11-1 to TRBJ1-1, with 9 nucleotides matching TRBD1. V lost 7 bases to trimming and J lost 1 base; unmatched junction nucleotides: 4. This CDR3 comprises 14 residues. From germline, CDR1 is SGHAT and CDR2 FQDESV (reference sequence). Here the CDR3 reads CASTPDRGNTEAFF. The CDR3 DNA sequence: TGTGCCAGCACCCCGGACAGGGGGAACACTGAAGCTTTCTTT.

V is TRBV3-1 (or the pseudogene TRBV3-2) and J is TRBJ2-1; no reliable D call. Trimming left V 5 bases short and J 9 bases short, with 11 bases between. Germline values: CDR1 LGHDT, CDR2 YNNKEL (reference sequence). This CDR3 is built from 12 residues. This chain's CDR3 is CASSKLFGEQFF. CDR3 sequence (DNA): TGTGCCAGCAGCAAGCTTTTCGGTGAGCAGTTCTTC.